This T cell receptor (beta chain) was captured by sequencing in a study of T cell responses to AZD1222 COVID-19 vaccine. The study's findings and limits: Reportedly, close to half of spike-specific TCRs are directed against unmutated variant regions. Across spike, vaccine-associated CD4 TCRs were found, dominant at 160-218 and 743-854. Females outnumbered males among donors, who were mostly white British; clonal diversity was possibly underestimated.

Points on this clone: What it recognizes is unknown.

Analysis merged second doses at about 4 or about 12 weeks. Germline V gene sequence: CDR1 GTSNPN, CDR2 SVGIG (reference sequence). This CDR3 has 12 residues. Between the trimmed V and J ends, which lost 5 bases and 4 bases, there was a span of 6 bases. Profiling relied on immunoSEQ multiplex PCR, and the TCRdb table lists in-frame clones only, not all of them. Counted here are about 120,000 clones, around 87% occurring once; the ten biggest clones make up about 2.5%. This rearrangement joins TRBV30 to TRBJ2-6; D is unresolved. Specimen: peripheral blood, collected 28 days after the second AZD1222 dose. This TCR came from an adult who received the AZD1222 COVID-19 vaccine. The CDR3 nucleotides read TGTGCCTGGGGCAAGGGGGCCAACGTCCTGACTTTC. Translating gives CAWGKGANVLTF.